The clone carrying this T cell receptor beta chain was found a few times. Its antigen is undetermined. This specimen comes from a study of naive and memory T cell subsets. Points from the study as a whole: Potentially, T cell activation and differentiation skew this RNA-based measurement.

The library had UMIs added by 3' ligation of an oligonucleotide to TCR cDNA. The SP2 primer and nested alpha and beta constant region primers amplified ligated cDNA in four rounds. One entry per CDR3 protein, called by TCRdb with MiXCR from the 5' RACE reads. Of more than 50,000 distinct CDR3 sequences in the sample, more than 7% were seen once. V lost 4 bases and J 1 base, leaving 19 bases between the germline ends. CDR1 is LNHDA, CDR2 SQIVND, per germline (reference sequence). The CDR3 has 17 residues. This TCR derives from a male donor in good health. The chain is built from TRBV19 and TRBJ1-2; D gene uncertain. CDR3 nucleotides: TGTGCCAGTAGTAACATCTTCCAGAGAGCACTTAACTATGGCTACACCTTC. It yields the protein CASSNIFQRALNYGYTF.